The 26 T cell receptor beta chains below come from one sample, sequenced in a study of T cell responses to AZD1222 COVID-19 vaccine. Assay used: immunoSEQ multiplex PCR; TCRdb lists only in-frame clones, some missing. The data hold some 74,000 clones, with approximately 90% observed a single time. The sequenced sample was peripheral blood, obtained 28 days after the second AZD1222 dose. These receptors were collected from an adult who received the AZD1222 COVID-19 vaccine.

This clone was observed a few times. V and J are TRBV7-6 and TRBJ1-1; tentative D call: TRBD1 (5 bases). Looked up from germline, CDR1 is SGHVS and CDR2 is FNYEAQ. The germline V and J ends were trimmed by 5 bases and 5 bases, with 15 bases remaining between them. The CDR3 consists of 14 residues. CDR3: CASSVSFGGTEAFF. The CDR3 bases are TGTGCCAGCAGCGTCAGCTTTGGGGGGACTGAAGCTTTCTTT.

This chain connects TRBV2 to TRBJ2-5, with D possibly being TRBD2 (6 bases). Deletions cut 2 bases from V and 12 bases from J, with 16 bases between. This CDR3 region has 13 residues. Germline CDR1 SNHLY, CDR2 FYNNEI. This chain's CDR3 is CASSERRAASEYF. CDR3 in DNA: TGTGCCAGCAGTGAAAGGAGGGCGGCCTCAGAGTACTTC.

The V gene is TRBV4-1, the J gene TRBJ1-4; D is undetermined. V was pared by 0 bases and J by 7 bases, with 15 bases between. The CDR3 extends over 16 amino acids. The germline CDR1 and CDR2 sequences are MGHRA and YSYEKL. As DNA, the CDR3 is TGCGCCAGCAGCCAAGATTCAGGAACCCAAGGTGAAAAACTGTTTTTT. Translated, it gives CASSQDSGTQGEKLFF.

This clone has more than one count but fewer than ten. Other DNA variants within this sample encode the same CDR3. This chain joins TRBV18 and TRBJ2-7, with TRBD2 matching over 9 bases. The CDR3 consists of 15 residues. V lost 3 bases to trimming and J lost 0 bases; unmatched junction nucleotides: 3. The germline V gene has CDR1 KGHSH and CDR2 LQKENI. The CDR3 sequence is CASSPTSGGSYEQYF. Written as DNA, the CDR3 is TGTGCCAGCTCACCGACTAGCGGAGGCTCCTACGAGCAGTACTTC.

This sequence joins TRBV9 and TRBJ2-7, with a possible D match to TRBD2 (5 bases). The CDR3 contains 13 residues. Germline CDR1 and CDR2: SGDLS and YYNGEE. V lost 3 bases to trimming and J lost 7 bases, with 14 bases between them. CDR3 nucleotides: TGTGCCAGCAGCGGCTTCCAGAGAGGGGAGCAGTACTTC. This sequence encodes CASSGFQRGEQYF.

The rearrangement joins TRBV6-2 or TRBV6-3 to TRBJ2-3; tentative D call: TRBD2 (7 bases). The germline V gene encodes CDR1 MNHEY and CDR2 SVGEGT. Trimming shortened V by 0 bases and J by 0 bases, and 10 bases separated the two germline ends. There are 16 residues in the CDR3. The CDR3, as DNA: TGTGCCAGCAGTTACTCGCGGGGGCACAGCACAGATACGCAGTATTTT. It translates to CASSYSRGHSTDTQYF.

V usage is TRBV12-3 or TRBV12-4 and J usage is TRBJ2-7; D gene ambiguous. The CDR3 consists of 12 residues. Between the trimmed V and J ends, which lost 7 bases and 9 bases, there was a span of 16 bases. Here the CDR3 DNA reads TGTGCCAGCACTTTCTCAGGTTTAGGGCAGTACTTC. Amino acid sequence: CASTFSGLGQYF.

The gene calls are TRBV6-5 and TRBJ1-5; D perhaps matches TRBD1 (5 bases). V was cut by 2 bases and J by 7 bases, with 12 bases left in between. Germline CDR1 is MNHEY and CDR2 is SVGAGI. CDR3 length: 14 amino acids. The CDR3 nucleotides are TGTGCCAGCAGTTACGGGGCTGAGGAGCAGCCCCAGCATTTT. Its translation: CASSYGAEEQPQHF.

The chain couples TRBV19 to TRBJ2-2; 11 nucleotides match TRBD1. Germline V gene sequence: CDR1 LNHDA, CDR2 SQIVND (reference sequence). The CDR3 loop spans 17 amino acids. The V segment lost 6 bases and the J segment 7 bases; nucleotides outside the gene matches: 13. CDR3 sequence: CASRTPGDRGFGGELFF. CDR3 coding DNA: TGTGCCAGTAGAACCCCGGGGGACAGGGGGTTTGGCGGGGAGCTGTTTTTT.

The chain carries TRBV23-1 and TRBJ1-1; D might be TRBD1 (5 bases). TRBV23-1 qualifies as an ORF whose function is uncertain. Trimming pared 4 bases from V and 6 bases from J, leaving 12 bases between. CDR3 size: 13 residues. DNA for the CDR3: TGCGCCAGCAGTCCCCCTGCAGGGTCTGAAGCTTTCTTT. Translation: CASSPPAGSEAFF.

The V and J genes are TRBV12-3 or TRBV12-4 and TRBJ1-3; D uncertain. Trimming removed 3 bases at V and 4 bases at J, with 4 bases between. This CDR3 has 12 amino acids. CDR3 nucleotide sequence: TGTGCCAGCAGTTTGGAGGGAAACACCATATATTTT. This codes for CASSLEGNTIYF.

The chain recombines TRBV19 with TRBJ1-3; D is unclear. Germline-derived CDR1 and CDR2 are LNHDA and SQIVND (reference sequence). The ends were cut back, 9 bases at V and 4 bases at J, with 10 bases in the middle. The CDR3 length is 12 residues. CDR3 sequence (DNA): TGTGCCAGCCAGGCTGTGGGAAACACCATATATTTT. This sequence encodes CASQAVGNTIYF.

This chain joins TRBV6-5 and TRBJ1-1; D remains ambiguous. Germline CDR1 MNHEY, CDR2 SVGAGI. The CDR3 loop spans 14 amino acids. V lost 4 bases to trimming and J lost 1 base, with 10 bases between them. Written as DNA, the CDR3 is TGTGCCAGCAGTTCCCGGACGGGGAACACTGAAGCTTTCTTT. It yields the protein CASSSRTGNTEAFF.

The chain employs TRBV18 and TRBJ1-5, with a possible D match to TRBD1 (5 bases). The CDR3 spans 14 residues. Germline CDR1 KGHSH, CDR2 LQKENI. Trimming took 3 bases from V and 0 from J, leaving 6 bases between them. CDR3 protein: CASSPDISNQPQHF. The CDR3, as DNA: TGTGCCAGCTCACCGGACATTAGCAATCAGCCCCAGCATTTT.

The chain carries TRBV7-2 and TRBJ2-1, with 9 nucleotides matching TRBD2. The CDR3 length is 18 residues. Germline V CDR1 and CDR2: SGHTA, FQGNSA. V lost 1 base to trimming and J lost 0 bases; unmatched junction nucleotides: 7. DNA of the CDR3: TGTGCCAGCAGCTTAGGTGGTAGCGGGAGAACCTCCTACAATGAGCAGTTCTTC. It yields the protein CASSLGGSGRTSYNEQFF.

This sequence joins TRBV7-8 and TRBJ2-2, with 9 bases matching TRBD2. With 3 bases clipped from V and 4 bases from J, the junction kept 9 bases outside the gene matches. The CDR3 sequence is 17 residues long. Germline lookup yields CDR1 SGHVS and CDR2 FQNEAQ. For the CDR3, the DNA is TGTGCCAGCAGCTTCGCGAGCGGGAGGCAACCCACCGGGGAGCTGTTTTTT. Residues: CASSFASGRQPTGELFF. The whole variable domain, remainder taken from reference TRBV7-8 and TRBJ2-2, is GAGVSQSPRYKVAKRGQDVALRCDPISGHVSLFWYQQALGQGPEFLTYFQNEAQLDKSGLPSDRFFAERPEGSVSTLKIQRTQQEDSAVYLCASSFASGRQPTGELFFGEGSRLTVL.

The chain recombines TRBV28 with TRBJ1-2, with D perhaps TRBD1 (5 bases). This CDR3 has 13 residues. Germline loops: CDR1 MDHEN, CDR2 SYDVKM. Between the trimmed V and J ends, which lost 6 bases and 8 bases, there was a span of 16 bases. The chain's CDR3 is CASSRPGRGGYTF. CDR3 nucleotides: TGTGCCAGCAGCCGTCCGGGGCGGGGAGGCTACACCTTC.

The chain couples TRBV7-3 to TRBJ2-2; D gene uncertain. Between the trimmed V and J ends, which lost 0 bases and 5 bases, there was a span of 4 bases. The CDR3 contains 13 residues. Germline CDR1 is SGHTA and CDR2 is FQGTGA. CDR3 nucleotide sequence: TGTGCCAGCAGCTTAACCCTAACCGGGGAGCTGTTTTTT. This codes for CASSLTLTGELFF.

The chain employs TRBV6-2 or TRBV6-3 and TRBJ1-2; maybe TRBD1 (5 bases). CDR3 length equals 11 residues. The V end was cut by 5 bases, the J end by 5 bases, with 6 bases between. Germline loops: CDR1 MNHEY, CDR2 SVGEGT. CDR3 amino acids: CASSPGYGYTF. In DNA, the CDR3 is TGTGCCAGCAGTCCAGGGTATGGCTACACCTTC.

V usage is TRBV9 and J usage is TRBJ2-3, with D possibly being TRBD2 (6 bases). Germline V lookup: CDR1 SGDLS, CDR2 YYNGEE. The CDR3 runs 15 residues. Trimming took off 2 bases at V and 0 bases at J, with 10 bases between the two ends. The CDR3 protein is CASSVIAVSTDTQYF. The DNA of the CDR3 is TGTGCCAGCAGCGTCATAGCGGTCAGCACAGATACGCAGTATTTT.

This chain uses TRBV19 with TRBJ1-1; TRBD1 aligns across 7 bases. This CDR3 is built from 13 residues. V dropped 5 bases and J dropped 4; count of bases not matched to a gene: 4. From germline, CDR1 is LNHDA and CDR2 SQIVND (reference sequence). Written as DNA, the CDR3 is TGTGCCAGTAGTGACAGGGCCGGCACTGAAGCTTTCTTT. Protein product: CASSDRAGTEAFF.

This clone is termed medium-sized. The CDR3 DNA sequence: TGTGCCAGTAGTATCACAGGCATCCACGAGCAGTACTTC. As protein: CASSITGIHEQYF. The chain is built from TRBV19 and TRBJ2-7; D perhaps matches TRBD1 (5 bases). The V gene's germline CDR1 is LNHDA and CDR2 SQIVND (reference sequence). V shed 3 bases and J shed 5 bases, with 11 bases lying between them. The CDR3 sequence is 13 residues long.

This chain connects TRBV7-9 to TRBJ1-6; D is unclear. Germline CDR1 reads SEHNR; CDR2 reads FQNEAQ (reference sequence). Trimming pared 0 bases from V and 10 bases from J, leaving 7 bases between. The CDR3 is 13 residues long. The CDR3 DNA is TGTGCCAGCAGCTTAGCCGATGACTCACCCCTCCACTTT. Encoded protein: CASSLADDSPLHF.

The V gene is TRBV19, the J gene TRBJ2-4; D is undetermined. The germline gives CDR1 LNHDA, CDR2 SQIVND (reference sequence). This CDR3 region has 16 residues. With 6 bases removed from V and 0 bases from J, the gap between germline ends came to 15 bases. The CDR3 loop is CASSPKTHRAKNIQYF. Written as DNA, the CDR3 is TGTGCCAGTAGCCCTAAGACCCACCGAGCCAAAAACATTCAGTACTTC.

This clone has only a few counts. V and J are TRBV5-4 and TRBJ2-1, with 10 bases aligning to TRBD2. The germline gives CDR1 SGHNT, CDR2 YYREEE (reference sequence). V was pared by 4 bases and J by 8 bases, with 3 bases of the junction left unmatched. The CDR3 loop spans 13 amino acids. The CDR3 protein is CASSQAGGDEQFF. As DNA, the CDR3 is TGTGCCAGCAGCCAAGCGGGAGGGGATGAGCAGTTCTTC.

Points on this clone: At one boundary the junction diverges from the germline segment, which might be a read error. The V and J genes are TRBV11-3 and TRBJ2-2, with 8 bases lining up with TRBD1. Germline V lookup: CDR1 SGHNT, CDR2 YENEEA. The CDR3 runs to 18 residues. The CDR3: CASSLGSGQVANNGELFF. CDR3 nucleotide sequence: TGTGCCAGCAGCTTAGGGTCGGGACAGGTCGCTAACAACGGGGAGCTGTTTTTT.